These T cell receptor beta chains were read from a single sample in a study of blood T cell repertoires in COVID-19. Profiled with immunoSEQ multiplex PCR; TCRdb holds only in-frame clones, not every one. The table records just over 95,000 clones, around 87% of them present only once. The sample was peripheral blood. The receptors here all came from a human donor in a cohort sampled during active COVID-19. The CDR3 runs from the conserved cysteine through the conserved F or W. The D gene is left open where the match is weak. Not every row has a clone size; where given, it reads once, few, many or a size class.

>TRBJ1-2|TRBD1|TRBV9|-
TGTGCCAGCAGCGCGGGGCCGGGACAGGGGAAATTCGGCGGCTACACCTTC
CASSAGPGQGKFGGYTF
>TRBJ2-2|-|TRBV10-2|-
TGCGCCAGCAGTGGAGGGAACACCGGGGAGCTGTTTTTT
CASSGGNTGELFF
>TRBJ2-7|TRBD2|TRBV9|-
TGTGCCAGCAGCGTAGCTGGGGGGGGATACTACGAGCAGTACTTC
CASSVAGGGYYEQYF
>TRBJ2-7|-|TRBV27|few
TGTGCCAGCAGTTTATCCTTCCCCGGGGAAAAGTTATTC
CASSLSFPGEKLF
>TRBJ2-3|TRBD2|TRBV3-1/TRBV3-2|-
TGTGCCAGCAGCCAAGATATTGAATGGACTAGCGGGGGGGTGGTAGATACGCAGTATTTT
CASSQDIEWTSGGVVDTQYF
>TRBJ2-7|-|TRBV11-2|-
TGTGCCAGCAGCTTGGGCTACAGGGACCCCTACGAGCAGTACTTC
CASSLGYRDPYEQYF
>TRBJ2-1|-|TRBV7-3|-
TGTGCCAGCAGCCCGACAGGTTTGAGTAATGAGCAGTTCTTC
CASSPTGLSNEQFF
>TRBJ2-3|TRBD2|TRBV7-2|-
TGTGCCAGCAGCTTGACTAGCGCTTACACAGATACGCAGTATTTT
CASSLTSAYTDTQYF
>TRBJ1-1|-|TRBV7-9|-
TGTGCCAGCAGCTTTCAGGACACTGAAGCTTTCTTT
CASSFQDTEAFF
>TRBJ2-3|-|TRBV9|-
TGTGCCAGCAGCGTACTAGCGACTAGCACAGATACGCAGTATTTT
CASSVLATSTDTQYF
>TRBJ2-5|TRBD2|TRBV27|-
TGTGCCAGCAGTCTAACTGGGACTAGCGGGAGTTGGGAGACCCAGTACTTC
CASSLTGTSGSWETQYF
>TRBJ1-1|-|TRBV19|-
TGTGCCAGTAGTACCGGGGCTGAAGCTTTCTTT
CASSTGAEAFF
>TRBJ2-7|TRBD2|TRBV3-1/TRBV3-2|-
TGTGCCAGCAGCCTAACTAGCGGGGGGTCCTACGAGCAGTACTTC
CASSLTSGGSYEQYF
>TRBJ1-5|TRBD1|TRBV7-2|-
TGTGCCAGCAGCTTAGCTGGGACAGTCAATCAGCCCCAGCATTTT
CASSLAGTVNQPQHF
>TRBJ1-1|-|TRBV18|-
TGTGCCAGCTCACCGAGACAGGACTACACTGAAGCTTTCTTT
CASSPRQDYTEAFF
>TRBJ1-6|TRBD1|TRBV6-5|once
TGTGCCAGCAGTTACTCTCTACAGGGGCTTTCACCCCTCCACTTT
CASSYSLQGLSPLHF
>TRBJ1-2|TRBD1|TRBV5-4|-
TGTGCCAGCAGCTTGGCCCCCGACAGGGGCTATGGCTACACCTTC
CASSLAPDRGYGYTF
>TRBJ1-1|TRBD1|TRBV7-2|-
TGTGCCAGCAGCCCGGGGACAGGGGGATTCACTGAAGCTTTCTTT
CASSPGTGGFTEAFF
>TRBJ1-1|TRBD1|TRBV3-1/TRBV3-2|once
TGTGCCAGCAGCCAAAGACAGGGGATAACTGAAGCTTTCTTT
CASSQRQGITEAFF
>TRBJ1-5|-|TRBV4-1|few
TGCGCCAGCAGCCAGCTCGGGCAGCCCCAGCATTTT
CASSQLGQPQHF
>TRBJ2-1|TRBD1|TRBV5-6|-
TGTGCCAGCAGCTTCGGGACAGGGAATGAGCAGTTCTTC
CASSFGTGNEQFF
>TRBJ2-5|-|TRBV15|-
TGTGCCACCAGCAGAGGGGCAGACCAAGAGACCCAGTACTTC
CATSRGADQETQYF